This TCR beta chain was found in a study of CD8+ T cells in alopecia areata. Turning to the study itself: Among treated patients, oral tofacitinib was administered at 5 to 10 mg twice daily.

In germline, CDR1 is SQVTM, CDR2 ANQGSEA. Trimming removed 6 bases from V and 7 bases from J, with 12 bases in between. This CDR3 is 11 amino acids long. Once RNA had been extracted, it was reverse transcribed into cDNA to act as the sequencing template. The table came from immunoSEQ multiplex PCR; TCRdb's copy has only in-frame clones and leaves some out. The table lists approximately 210,000 clones, less than 45% of them singletons. This sample's treatment: oral pan-JAK inhibitor, 5-10 mg twice daily. Study-wide points: Throughout tofacitinib, many expanded lesional clones continued to persist in scalp and blood.

This clone was counted between two and nine times. Its target is not known. The TCR was taken from a human donor with alopecia areata. The sample was CD4+ T cells sorted from blood, taken at approximately week 36, from a patient treated with tofacitinib. This chain links TRBV29-1 with TRBJ1-2, with D unclear. Written as DNA, the CDR3 is TGCAGCGTAGAGGACCCCAGTGGCTACACCTTC. This codes for CSVEDPSGYTF.